This T cell receptor (beta chain) was observed in a study of T cells after somatic rescue of genetic block. This clone was observed once. Sequencing used immunoSEQ multiplex PCR; TCRdb keeps in-frame clones, though not all of them. The repertoire holds approximately 67,000 clones, with about 90% as singletons. This CDR3 is 13 amino acids long. CDR1 SGDLS and CDR2 YYNGEE come from the germline V gene. V gave up 4 bases and J gave up 0 bases, with 7 bases separating them. The rearrangement joins TRBV9 to TRBJ2-5; the D is unclear. The sample taken for sequencing was peripheral blood mononuclear cells (PBMCs). This clonotype was obtained from a middle-aged man. The CDR3: CASSPLYQETQYF. The CDR3 DNA reads TGTGCCAGCAGCCCCTTGTACCAAGAGACCCAGTACTTC.